One sample yielded the 5 T cell receptor beta chains listed below, sequenced in a study of blood T cell repertoires in COVID-19. Sequencing was performed with immunoSEQ multiplex PCR; in TCRdb, only in-frame clones are kept and a portion is missing. The sample includes 350,000 or so clones, around 89% of them seen just once. Sequenced material: peripheral blood. The receptors derive from a man younger than 35 with active or convalescent COVID-19.

The rearrangement joins TRBV4-3 to TRBJ2-1; TRBD1 matches 8 bases. The CDR3 loop spans 17 amino acids. V lost 1 base and J lost 9; bases outside the gene matches: 14. From germline, CDR1 is LGHNA and CDR2 YSLEER. This CDR3 reads CASSQATGQGGTGEQFF. CDR3 DNA: TGCGCCAGCAGCCAAGCAACCGGACAGGGCGGGACTGGTGAGCAGTTCTTC.

The CDR3 DNA sequence: TGTGCCAGCAGCGGCAGGACTAGCGGCCCCATTCAGTACTTC. It is translated as CASSGRTSGPIQYF. This rearrangement joins TRBV13 to TRBJ2-4; 10 bases fit TRBD2. Looked up from germline, CDR1 is PRHDT and CDR2 is FYEKMQ (reference sequence). The V and J ends lost 5 bases and 9 bases, in that order; junction bases with no gene match: 7. CDR3 length: 14 amino acids.

This clone came up once. The CDR3 sequence: CASSSGLAGGFAKNIQYF. The CDR3 nucleotides read TGTGCCAGCAGCTCGGGACTAGCGGGAGGTTTTGCCAAAAACATTCAGTACTTC. The chain uses TRBV13 and TRBJ2-4; 15 nucleotides align to TRBD2. V shed 4 bases, J shed 1 base, and the junction held 5 bases outside the gene matches. This CDR3 comprises 18 residues. CDR1 is PRHDT and CDR2 is FYEKMQ in the germline V gene (reference sequence).

Turning to this clone: Germline and junction disagree at one end, which may indicate a read error. The chain combines TRBV5-1 with TRBJ2-6, with D perhaps TRBD1 (5 bases). The CDR3 has 15 residues. Looked up from germline, CDR1 is SGHRS and CDR2 is YFSETQ. The CDR3 loop is CASSLYFSGANVLTF. Written as DNA, the CDR3 is TGCGCCAGCAGCTTGTATTTCTCTGGGGCCAACGTGCTGACTTTC. The full variable domain, its missing parts supplied by reference TRBV5-1 and TRBJ2-6, is KAGVTQTPRYLIKTRGQQVTLSCSPISGHRSVSWYQQTPGQGLQFLFEYFSETQRNKGNFPGRFSGRQFSNSRSEMNVSTLELGDSALYLCASSLYFSGANVLTFGAGSRLTVL.

The V call is TRBV7-8, the J call TRBJ1-5, with 8 bases fitting TRBD1. V shed 5 bases, J shed 6 bases, and the junction held 6 bases outside the gene matches. The germline CDR1 and CDR2 sequences are SGHVS and FQNEAQ. The CDR3 extends over 14 amino acids. The CDR3 DNA reads as TGTGCCAGCAGCCGTGGACAGGGTACTCAGCCCCAGCATTTT. This sequence encodes CASSRGQGTQPQHF.